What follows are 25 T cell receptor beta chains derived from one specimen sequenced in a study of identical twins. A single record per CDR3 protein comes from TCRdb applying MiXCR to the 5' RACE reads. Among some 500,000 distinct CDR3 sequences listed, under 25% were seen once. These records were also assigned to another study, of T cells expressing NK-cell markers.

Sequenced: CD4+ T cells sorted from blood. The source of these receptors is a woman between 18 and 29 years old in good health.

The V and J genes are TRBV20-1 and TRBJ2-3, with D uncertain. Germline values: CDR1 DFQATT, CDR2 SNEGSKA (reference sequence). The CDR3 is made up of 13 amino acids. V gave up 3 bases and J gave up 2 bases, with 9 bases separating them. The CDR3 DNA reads TGCAGTGCTAGGATGGATTTCACAGATACGCAGTATTTT. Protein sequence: CSARMDFTDTQYF.

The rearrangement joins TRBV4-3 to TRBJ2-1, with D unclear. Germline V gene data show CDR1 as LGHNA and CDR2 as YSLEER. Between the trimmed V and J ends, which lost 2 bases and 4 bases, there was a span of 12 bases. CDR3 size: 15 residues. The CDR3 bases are TGCGCCAGCAGCCAAAACGTGTGGGCTTACAATGAGCAGTTCTTC. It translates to CASSQNVWAYNEQFF.

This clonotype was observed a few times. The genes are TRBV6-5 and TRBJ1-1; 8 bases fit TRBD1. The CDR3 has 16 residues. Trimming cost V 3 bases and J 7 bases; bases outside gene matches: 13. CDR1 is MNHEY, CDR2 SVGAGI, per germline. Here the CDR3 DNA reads TGTGCCAGCAGTTATGGCCTGGGACAGGCACGATTTGAAGCTTTCTTT. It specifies CASSYGLGQARFEAFF.

CDR3: CSAIGIESAANGYTF. Here the CDR3 DNA reads TGCAGTGCCATTGGGATTGAGTCGGCCGCTAATGGCTACACCTTC. This chain connects TRBV20-1 to TRBJ1-2; no firm D call. This CDR3 has 15 amino acids. V lost 6 bases, J lost 6 bases, and 23 bases lay in between. The V gene's germline CDR1 is DFQATT and CDR2 SNEGSKA (reference sequence).

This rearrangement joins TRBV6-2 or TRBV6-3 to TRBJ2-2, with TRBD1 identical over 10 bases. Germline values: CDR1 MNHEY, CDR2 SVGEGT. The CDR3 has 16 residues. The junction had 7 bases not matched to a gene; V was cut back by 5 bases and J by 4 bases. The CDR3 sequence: CASSHHRDRGTGELFF. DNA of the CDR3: TGTGCCAGCAGTCACCACCGGGACAGGGGCACCGGGGAGCTGTTTTTT.

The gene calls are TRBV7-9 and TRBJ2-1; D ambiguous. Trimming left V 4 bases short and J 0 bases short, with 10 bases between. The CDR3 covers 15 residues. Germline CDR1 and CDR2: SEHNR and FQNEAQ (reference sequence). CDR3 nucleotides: TGTGCCAGCAGCTCCGACGTGGTCTCCTACAATGAGCAGTTCTTC. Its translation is CASSSDVVSYNEQFF.

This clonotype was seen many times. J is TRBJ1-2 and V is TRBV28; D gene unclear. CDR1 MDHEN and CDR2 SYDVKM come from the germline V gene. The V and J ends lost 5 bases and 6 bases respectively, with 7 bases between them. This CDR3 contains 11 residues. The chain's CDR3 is CASSDENGYTF. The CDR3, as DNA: TGTGCCAGCAGTGACGAAAATGGCTACACCTTC.

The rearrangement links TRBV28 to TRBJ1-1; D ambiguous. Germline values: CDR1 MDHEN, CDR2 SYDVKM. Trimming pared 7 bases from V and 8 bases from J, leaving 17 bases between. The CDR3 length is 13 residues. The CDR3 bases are TGTGCCAGCATCCCCAGCCGAGCAACCGAAGCTTTCTTT. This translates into CASIPSRATEAFF.

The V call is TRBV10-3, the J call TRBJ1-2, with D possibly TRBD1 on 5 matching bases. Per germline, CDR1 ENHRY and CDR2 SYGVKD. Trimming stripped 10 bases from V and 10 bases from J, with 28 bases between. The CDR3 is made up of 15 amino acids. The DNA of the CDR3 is TGTGCCACCGCGCCGGTAGTAACAGGTCTTTCACCCTACACCTTC. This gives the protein CATAPVVTGLSPYTF.

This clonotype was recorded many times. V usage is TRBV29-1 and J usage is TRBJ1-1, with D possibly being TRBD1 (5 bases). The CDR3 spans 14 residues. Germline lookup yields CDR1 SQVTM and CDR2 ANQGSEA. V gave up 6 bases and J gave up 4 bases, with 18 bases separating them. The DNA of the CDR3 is TGCAGCGTATCTTTACAAACCCAGGGCACTGAAGCTTTCTTT. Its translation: CSVSLQTQGTEAFF.

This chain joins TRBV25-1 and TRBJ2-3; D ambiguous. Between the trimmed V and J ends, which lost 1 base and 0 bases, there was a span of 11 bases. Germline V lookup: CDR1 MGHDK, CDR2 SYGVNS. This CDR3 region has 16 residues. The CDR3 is CASSESKGPSTDTQYF. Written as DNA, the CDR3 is TGTGCCAGCAGTGAATCGAAAGGGCCTAGCACAGATACGCAGTATTTT.

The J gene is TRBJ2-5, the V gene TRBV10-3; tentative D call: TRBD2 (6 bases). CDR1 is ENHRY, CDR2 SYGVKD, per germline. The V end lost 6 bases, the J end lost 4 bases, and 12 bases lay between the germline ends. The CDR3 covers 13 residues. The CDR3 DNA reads TGTGCCATCAGCGGGGGTGGAGGAGAGACCCAGTACTTC. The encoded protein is CAISGGGGETQYF.

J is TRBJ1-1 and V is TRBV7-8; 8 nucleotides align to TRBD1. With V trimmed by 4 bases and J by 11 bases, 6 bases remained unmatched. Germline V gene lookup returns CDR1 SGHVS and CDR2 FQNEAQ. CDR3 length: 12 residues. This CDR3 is CASSSHRDRAFF. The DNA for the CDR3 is TGTGCCAGCAGCTCACACCGGGACAGGGCTTTCTTT.

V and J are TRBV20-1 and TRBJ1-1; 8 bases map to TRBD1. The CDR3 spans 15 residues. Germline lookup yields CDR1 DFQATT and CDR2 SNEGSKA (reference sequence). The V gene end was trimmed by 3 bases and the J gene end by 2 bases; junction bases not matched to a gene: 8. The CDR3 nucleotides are TGCAGTGCTAGCGATTTCAGGGGGCCCAACACTGAAGCTTTCTTT. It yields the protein CSASDFRGPNTEAFF.

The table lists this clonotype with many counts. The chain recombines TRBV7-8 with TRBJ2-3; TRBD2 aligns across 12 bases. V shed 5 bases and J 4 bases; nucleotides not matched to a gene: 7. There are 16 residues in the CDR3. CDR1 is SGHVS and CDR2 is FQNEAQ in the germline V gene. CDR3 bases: TGTGCCAGCAGCCCCGGACTAGCGGGGAGGTCAGATACGCAGTATTTT. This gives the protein CASSPGLAGRSDTQYF.

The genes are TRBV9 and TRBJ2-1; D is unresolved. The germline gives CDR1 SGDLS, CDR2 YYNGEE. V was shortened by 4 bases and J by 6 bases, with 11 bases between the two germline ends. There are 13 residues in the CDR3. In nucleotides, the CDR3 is TGTGCCAGCAGCCCCATCCCATCCAATGAGCAGTTCTTC. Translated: CASSPIPSNEQFF.

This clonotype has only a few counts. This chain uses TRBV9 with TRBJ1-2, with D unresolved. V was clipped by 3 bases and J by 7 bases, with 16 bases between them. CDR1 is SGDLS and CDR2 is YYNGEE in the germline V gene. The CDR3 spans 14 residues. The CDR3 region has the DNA TGTGCCAGCAGCGCCTTTAGTCAGAGCGGTGGCTACACCTTC. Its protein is CASSAFSQSGGYTF.

CDR3 loop: CSAPRGTGSTDTQYF. The CDR3, as DNA: TGCAGTGCTCCCCGGGGGACAGGGAGCACAGATACGCAGTATTTT. The chain recombines TRBV20-1 with TRBJ2-3; 9 nucleotides line up with TRBD1. Germline V CDR1 and CDR2: DFQATT, SNEGSKA (reference sequence). The CDR3 is 15 residues long. V shed 5 bases and J 0 bases; nucleotides not matched to a gene: 6.

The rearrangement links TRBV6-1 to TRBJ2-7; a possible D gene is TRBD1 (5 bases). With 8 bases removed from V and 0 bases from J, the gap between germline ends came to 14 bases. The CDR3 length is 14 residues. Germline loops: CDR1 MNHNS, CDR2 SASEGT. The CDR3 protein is CASVNTGSSYEQYF. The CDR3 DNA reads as TGTGCCAGCGTCAATACAGGAAGCTCCTACGAGCAGTACTTC.

The CDR3 DNA is TGCAGCGTTGTAAGAGGGGTGAACACCGGGGAGCTGTTTTTT. Protein product: CSVVRGVNTGELFF. This chain uses TRBV29-1 with TRBJ2-2; D is perhaps TRBD1 or TRBD2 (5 bases each). The V end lost 4 bases, the J end lost 1 base, and 10 bases lay between the germline ends. Germline assignment: CDR1 SQVTM and CDR2 ANQGSEA. The CDR3 sequence is 14 residues long.

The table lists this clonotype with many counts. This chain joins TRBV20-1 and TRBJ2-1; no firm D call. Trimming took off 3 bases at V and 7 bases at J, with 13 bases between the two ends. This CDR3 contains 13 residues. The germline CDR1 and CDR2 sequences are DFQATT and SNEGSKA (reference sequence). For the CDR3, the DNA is TGCAGTGCTAGGATGACCGGAGTAAATGAGCAGTTCTTC. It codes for CSARMTGVNEQFF.

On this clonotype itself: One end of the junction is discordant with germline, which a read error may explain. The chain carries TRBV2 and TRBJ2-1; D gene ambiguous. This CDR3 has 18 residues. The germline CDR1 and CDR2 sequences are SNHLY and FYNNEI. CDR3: CACRRPQTQEHLYNEQFF. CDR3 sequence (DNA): TGTGCCTGCAGGCGACCCCAAACTCAGGAACACCTCTACAATGAGCAGTTCTTC.

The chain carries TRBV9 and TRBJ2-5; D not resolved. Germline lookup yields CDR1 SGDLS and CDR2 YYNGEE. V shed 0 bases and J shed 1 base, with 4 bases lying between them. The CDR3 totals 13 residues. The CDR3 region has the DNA TGTGCCAGCAGCGTAGAATCCCAAGAGACCCAGTACTTC. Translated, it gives CASSVESQETQYF. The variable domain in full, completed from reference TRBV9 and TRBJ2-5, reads DSGVTQTPKHLITATGQRVTLRCSPRSGDLSVYWYQQSLDQGLQFLIQYYNGEERAKGNILERFSAQQFPDLHSELNLSSLELGDSALYFCASSVESQETQYFGPGTRLLVL.

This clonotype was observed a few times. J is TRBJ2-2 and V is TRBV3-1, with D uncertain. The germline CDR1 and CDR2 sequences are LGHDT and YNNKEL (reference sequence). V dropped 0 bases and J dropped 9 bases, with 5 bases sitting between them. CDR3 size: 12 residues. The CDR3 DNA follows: TGTGCCAGCAGCCAAGAGGGCCGGGAGCTGTTTTTT. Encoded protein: CASSQEGRELFF.

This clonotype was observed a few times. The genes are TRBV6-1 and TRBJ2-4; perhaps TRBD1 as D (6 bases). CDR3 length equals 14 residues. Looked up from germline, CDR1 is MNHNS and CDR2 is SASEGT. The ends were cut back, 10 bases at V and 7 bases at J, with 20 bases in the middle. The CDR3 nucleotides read TGTGCCATCAAAGTGGGGGCACACACGAACATTCAGTACTTC. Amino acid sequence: CAIKVGAHTNIQYF.